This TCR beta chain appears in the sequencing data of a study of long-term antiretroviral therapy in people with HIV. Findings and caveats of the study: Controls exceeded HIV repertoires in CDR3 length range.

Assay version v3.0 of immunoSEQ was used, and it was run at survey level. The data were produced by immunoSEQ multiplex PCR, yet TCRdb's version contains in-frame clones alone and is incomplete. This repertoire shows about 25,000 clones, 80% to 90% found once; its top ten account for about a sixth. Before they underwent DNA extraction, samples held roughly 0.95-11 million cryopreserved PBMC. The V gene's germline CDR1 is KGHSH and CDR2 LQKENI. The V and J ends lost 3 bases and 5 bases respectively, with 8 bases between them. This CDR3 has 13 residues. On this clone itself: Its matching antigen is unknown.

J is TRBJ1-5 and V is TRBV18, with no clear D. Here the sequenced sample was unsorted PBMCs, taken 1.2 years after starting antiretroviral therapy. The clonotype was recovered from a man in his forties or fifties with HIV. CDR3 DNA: TGTGCCAGCTCACCGGCCTCTGATCAGCCCCAGCATTTT. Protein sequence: CASSPASDQPQHF.